This T cell receptor (beta chain) originates from a study of metastatic and nonmetastatic thyroid tumors. Looking at the study overall: Malignant and benign thyroid patients had repertoires compared in peripheral blood and tumor or nodule tissue.

This clone showed up just a few times. The antigen is not known. Before thyroid surgery, none of the patients had received any treatment. In the original analysis: Construction of a distant-metastasis classifier for papillary thyroid cancer relied on CDR3 differences across clinicopathological groups. TCRdb ran MiXCR on the PCR reads. The V and J calls reflect TCRdb's pipeline rather than the authors' work. The table has roughly 18,000 clones, roughly 29% seen once. Findings of the study overall: Benign nodules reportedly had significantly lower TCR beta diversity than malignant thyroid tumors in blood and tumor.

V was shortened by 4 bases and J by 2 bases, with 16 bases between the two germline ends. The CDR3 covers 16 residues. Germline V gene sequence: CDR1 SGHRS, CDR2 YFSETQ. The receptor was isolated from a male donor with papillary thyroid cancer or a benign thyroid nodule (not recorded which). Some clones in this sample may be carry-over from other donors' samples. The source material was tumor tissue. The chain employs TRBV5-1 and TRBJ1-5; maybe TRBD1 (6 bases). The CDR3 DNA reads TGCGCCAGCAGCCTCAACAGGGTGAGAGGCAATCAGCCCCAGCATTTT. Protein: CASSLNRVRGNQPQHF.